The rows below give T cell receptor beta chains drawn from one sample of a study of cytomegalovirus exposure and HLA in healthy donors. This table comes from immunoSEQ multiplex PCR, and its TCRdb copy is limited to in-frame clones, with some not included. The data show about 180,000 clones, about 80% seen once. Material: PBMCs. The receptor source for this set is a woman in her fifties or sixties in good health and CMV-seropositive. The CDR3 runs from the conserved cysteine through the conserved F or W. Fields, in order: V gene, D gene, clone size, J gene, CDR3 DNA, CDR3 protein. A D gene is named only where the DNA matches it firmly. Clone size is not always given. Where it is, it says once, few, many or a class for expanded clones.

v_gene: TRBV6-5
d_gene: -
abundance: -
j_gene: TRBJ1-1
CDR3nt: TGTGCCAGCAGACCTCACAGGGAGGGGGCTGAAGCTTTCTTT
CDR3aa: CASRPHREGAEAFF

v_gene: TRBV6-6
d_gene: TRBD1
abundance: once
j_gene: TRBJ2-2
CDR3nt: TGTGCCAGCAGTTACTCGGGCAGGGGGACCGGGGAGCTGCTTTTT
CDR3aa: CASSYSGRGTGELLF

v_gene: TRBV4-2
d_gene: -
abundance: -
j_gene: TRBJ2-1
CDR3nt: TGTGCCAGCAGCAAAGGAAGAGACAATGAGCAGTTCTTC
CDR3aa: CASSKGRDNEQFF

v_gene: TRBV9
d_gene: -
abundance: few
j_gene: TRBJ2-7
CDR3nt: TGTGCCAGCAGCCAGGGGACATCCTACGAGCAGTACTTC
CDR3aa: CASSQGTSYEQYF

v_gene: TRBV7-2
d_gene: -
abundance: -
j_gene: TRBJ2-3
CDR3nt: TGTGCCAGCAGCTTAGTTAGCACCACAGATACGCAGTATTTT
CDR3aa: CASSLVSTTDTQYF

v_gene: TRBV4-1
d_gene: TRBD1
abundance: few
j_gene: TRBJ2-2
CDR3nt: TGCGCCAGCAGCCATCAGTCAGGGGGTAACACCGGGGAGCTGTTTTTT
CDR3aa: CASSHQSGGNTGELFF

v_gene: TRBV4-1
d_gene: -
abundance: -
j_gene: TRBJ2-7
CDR3nt: TGCGCCAGCAGCCAAGTAAATGCCTACGAGCAGTACTTC
CDR3aa: CASSQVNAYEQYF

v_gene: TRBV5-5
d_gene: TRBD1
abundance: -
j_gene: TRBJ2-7
CDR3nt: TGTGCCAGCAGCTTGAGGGACAGGGGCTCCTACGAGCAGTACTTC
CDR3aa: CASSLRDRGSYEQYF

v_gene: TRBV6-1
d_gene: -
abundance: -
j_gene: TRBJ1-2
CDR3nt: TGTGCCAGCAGAAAAAATGAGTATGGCTACACCTTC
CDR3aa: CASRKNEYGYTF

v_gene: TRBV11-3
d_gene: TRBD1
abundance: few
j_gene: TRBJ2-5
CDR3nt: TGTGCCAGCAGCAAGAAGACAGGGTCCTTCCAAGAGACCCAGTACTTC
CDR3aa: CASSKKTGSFQETQYF

v_gene: TRBV7-9
d_gene: -
abundance: -
j_gene: TRBJ1-2
CDR3nt: TGTGCCAGCAGTCCCGCGGGGGAAAGGGATGGCTACACCTTC
CDR3aa: CASSPAGERDGYTF

v_gene: TRBV30
d_gene: TRBD2
abundance: -
j_gene: TRBJ2-7
CDR3nt: TGTGCCTGGAGTGGAGGACTAGCGGGAGGGCCGGTCGAGCAGTACTTC
CDR3aa: CAWSGGLAGGPVEQYF

v_gene: TRBV5-6
d_gene: TRBD1
abundance: -
j_gene: TRBJ2-4
CDR3nt: TGTGCCAGCAGCTTGGTGGGACAGGGGGCGCGAGCCAAAAACATTCAGTACTTC
CDR3aa: CASSLVGQGARAKNIQYF

v_gene: TRBV6-5
d_gene: -
abundance: -
j_gene: TRBJ2-6
CDR3nt: TGTGCCAGCAGGCAGGCCAACTCTGGGGCCAACGTCCTGACTTTC
CDR3aa: CASRQANSGANVLTF

v_gene: TRBV5-1
d_gene: -
abundance: -
j_gene: TRBJ2-3
CDR3nt: TGCGCCAGCAGCTTGGACAGAAAATCAGATACGCAGTATTTT
CDR3aa: CASSLDRKSDTQYF

v_gene: TRBV6-6
d_gene: -
abundance: -
j_gene: TRBJ2-6
CDR3nt: TGTGCCAGCAGCTATCAGGGATCTGGGGCCAACGTCCTGACTTTC
CDR3aa: CASSYQGSGANVLTF

v_gene: TRBV27
d_gene: -
abundance: -
j_gene: TRBJ1-1
CDR3nt: TGTGCCAGCAGTCCCGTGGGGGGAAGGGGCACTGAAGCTTTCTTT
CDR3aa: CASSPVGGRGTEAFF

v_gene: TRBV7-3
d_gene: TRBD2
abundance: once
j_gene: TRBJ2-1
CDR3nt: TGTGCCAGCAGCTTAACTGGAGCGGGAGGAGGGCAGTTCTTC
CDR3aa: CASSLTGAGGGQFF

v_gene: TRBV10-3
d_gene: TRBD2
abundance: once
j_gene: TRBJ2-3
CDR3nt: TGTGCCATCAGTGTCCGTAGCGGGACGCGAGATACGCAGTATTTT
CDR3aa: CAISVRSGTRDTQYF

v_gene: TRBV5-1
d_gene: -
abundance: few
j_gene: TRBJ2-2
CDR3nt: TGCGCCAGCAGCTTTGCATTTGGGGGGGCCTACACCGGGGAGCTGTTTTTT
CDR3aa: CASSFAFGGAYTGELFF

v_gene: TRBV20-1
d_gene: TRBD1
abundance: -
j_gene: TRBJ1-2
CDR3nt: TGCAGTTTACAGGGGGCAAGTGGCTACACCTTC
CDR3aa: CSLQGASGYTF

v_gene: TRBV7-9
d_gene: -
abundance: few
j_gene: TRBJ1-2
CDR3nt: TGTTCCAGCAGCTTATCGGGGTACGGCTACACCTTC
CDR3aa: CSSSLSGYGYTF

v_gene: TRBV28
d_gene: -
abundance: -
j_gene: TRBJ1-2
CDR3nt: TGTGCCAGCTGTGGGGTAGCGGCCTATGGCTACACCTTC
CDR3aa: CASCGVAAYGYTF

v_gene: TRBV30
d_gene: -
abundance: once
j_gene: TRBJ2-1
CDR3nt: TGTGCCTGGAGACCGGCGGGTCGGAACCTATGGGAGCAGTTCTTC
CDR3aa: CAWRPAGRNLWEQFF

v_gene: TRBV6-5
d_gene: -
abundance: -
j_gene: TRBJ1-5
CDR3nt: TGTGCCAGCAGCCCCCGGGCCGCGGGCCAGCCCCAGCATTTT
CDR3aa: CASSPRAAGQPQHF

v_gene: TRBV2
d_gene: -
abundance: -
j_gene: TRBJ2-2
CDR3nt: TGTGCCAGCAGTTTAGAAAACACCGGGGAGCTGTTTTTT
CDR3aa: CASSLENTGELFF

v_gene: TRBV7-9
d_gene: -
abundance: -
j_gene: TRBJ2-3
CDR3nt: TGTGCCAGCAGCTTAGAGGTCACTGCGGGAGATACGCAGTATTTT
CDR3aa: CASSLEVTAGDTQYF

v_gene: TRBV19
d_gene: TRBD1
abundance: -
j_gene: TRBJ2-7
CDR3nt: TGTGCCAGTAGGCGGGACAGGGGAACTTACGAGCAGTACTTC
CDR3aa: CASRRDRGTYEQYF

v_gene: TRBV4-3
d_gene: -
abundance: -
j_gene: TRBJ2-1
CDR3nt: TGCGCCAGCAGCCAAGCCCTGACAGGTACAACTAATGAGCAGTTCTTC
CDR3aa: CASSQALTGTTNEQFF

v_gene: TRBV28
d_gene: -
abundance: -
j_gene: TRBJ1-5
CDR3nt: TGTGCCAGCACGTACTATGGCAATCAGCCCCAGCATTTT
CDR3aa: CASTYYGNQPQHF

v_gene: TRBV28
d_gene: TRBD1
abundance: -
j_gene: TRBJ1-2
CDR3nt: TGTGCCAGCAGTTTCACATCGGGCCAAAGGACAGGGGTTCTCTATGGCTACACCTTC
CDR3aa: CASSFTSGQRTGVLYGYTF

v_gene: TRBV7-8
d_gene: TRBD1
abundance: -
j_gene: TRBJ2-4
CDR3nt: TGTGCCAGCAGCTTAGAGGGGACAGACCTAGCCAAAAACATTCAGTACTTC
CDR3aa: CASSLEGTDLAKNIQYF

v_gene: TRBV18
d_gene: -
abundance: -
j_gene: TRBJ1-2
CDR3nt: TGTGCCAGCTCCCCTACCTGGTCCTTATCGAACTATGGCTACACCTTC
CDR3aa: CASSPTWSLSNYGYTF

v_gene: TRBV6-6
d_gene: -
abundance: -
j_gene: TRBJ1-1
CDR3nt: TGTGCCAGCAGCTACCGGGGACTCCGAGTTGAAGCTTTCTTT
CDR3aa: CASSYRGLRVEAFF

v_gene: TRBV5-1
d_gene: TRBD1
abundance: once
j_gene: TRBJ2-5
CDR3nt: TGCGCCAGCAGCTCGCGACAGGGGGCAGGGGAGACCCAGTACTTC
CDR3aa: CASSSRQGAGETQYF

v_gene: TRBV18
d_gene: -
abundance: -
j_gene: TRBJ2-3
CDR3nt: TGTGCCAGTCCTACGGGGGGCGTAACAGATACGCAGTATTTT
CDR3aa: CASPTGGVTDTQYF

v_gene: TRBV6-1
d_gene: -
abundance: -
j_gene: TRBJ1-1
CDR3nt: TGTGCCAGCAGTTTAGCGGAGAACACTGAAGCTTTCTTT
CDR3aa: CASSLAENTEAFF

v_gene: TRBV5-4
d_gene: TRBD1
abundance: -
j_gene: TRBJ2-1
CDR3nt: TGTGCCAGCAGCACCGACAGGGTACTAGGGAGTGAGCAGTTCTTC
CDR3aa: CASSTDRVLGSEQFF

v_gene: TRBV6-5
d_gene: -
abundance: few
j_gene: TRBJ1-1
CDR3nt: TGTGCCAGCATAGGGAGTTGGTCAATGAACACTGAAGCTTTCTTT
CDR3aa: CASIGSWSMNTEAFF

v_gene: TRBV9
d_gene: -
abundance: once
j_gene: TRBJ2-4
CDR3nt: TGTGCCAGCAGCGTAGCTTCCACGGGGAACATTCAGTACTTC
CDR3aa: CASSVASTGNIQYF

v_gene: TRBV11-3
d_gene: TRBD2
abundance: -
j_gene: TRBJ2-1
CDR3nt: TGTGCCAGCAGCCCAGGGCGGGGGTGGGACAATGAGCAGTTCTTC
CDR3aa: CASSPGRGWDNEQFF

v_gene: TRBV7-3
d_gene: -
abundance: -
j_gene: TRBJ2-1
CDR3nt: TGTGCCAGCAGCTTGACAGATTACAATGAGCAGTTCTTC
CDR3aa: CASSLTDYNEQFF

v_gene: TRBV5-8
d_gene: -
abundance: -
j_gene: TRBJ2-7
CDR3nt: TGTGCCAGCAGCTCTGCCAGGGGGGCGGTCTACGAGCAGTACTTC
CDR3aa: CASSSARGAVYEQYF

v_gene: TRBV6-6
d_gene: -
abundance: once
j_gene: TRBJ1-5
CDR3nt: TGTGCCAGCAGTTCCCTAGACAGACTTAATCAGCCCCAGCATTTT
CDR3aa: CASSSLDRLNQPQHF

v_gene: TRBV4-2
d_gene: -
abundance: -
j_gene: TRBJ1-1
CDR3nt: TGTGCCAGCAGCCAAGATCTCCCGGGGGGAACTGAAGCTTTCTTT
CDR3aa: CASSQDLPGGTEAFF

v_gene: TRBV2
d_gene: TRBD1
abundance: -
j_gene: TRBJ2-5
CDR3nt: TGTGCCAGCAGAACCGGGACAGGGGGCCAAGAGACCCAGTACTTC
CDR3aa: CASRTGTGGQETQYF

v_gene: TRBV2
d_gene: TRBD1
abundance: few
j_gene: TRBJ2-7
CDR3nt: TGTGCCAGCAGTGACTTAGGGGGCGCGAGATACGAGCAGTACTTC
CDR3aa: CASSDLGGARYEQYF

v_gene: TRBV27
d_gene: TRBD2
abundance: -
j_gene: TRBJ2-1
CDR3nt: TGTGCCAGCAGTTTTGGAGTAGCGGGAGGGGCCTACAATGAGCAGTTCTTC
CDR3aa: CASSFGVAGGAYNEQFF

v_gene: TRBV4-2
d_gene: -
abundance: once
j_gene: TRBJ1-2
CDR3nt: TGTGCCAGCAGCCAAGATCAGGGTAACTATGGCTACACCTTC
CDR3aa: CASSQDQGNYGYTF

v_gene: TRBV4-1
d_gene: -
abundance: -
j_gene: TRBJ2-7
CDR3nt: TGCGCCAGCAGCCAAGCGAACAGACCCTACGAGCAGTACTTC
CDR3aa: CASSQANRPYEQYF

v_gene: TRBV28
d_gene: TRBD2
abundance: once
j_gene: TRBJ2-1
CDR3nt: TGTGCCAGCAGTTTCCCCCGACTAGCGGGAGAACACGACTCCTACAATGAGCAGTTCTTC
CDR3aa: CASSFPRLAGEHDSYNEQFF